This TCR beta chain originates from a study of T cells after posttransplantation cyclophosphamide. This clone was recorded a few times. Its antigen is unidentified. This table comes from immunoSEQ multiplex PCR, and its TCRdb copy is limited to in-frame clones, with some not included. Here the sample spans 32,000 or so clones, roughly 90% being singletons. The V and J ends lost 0 bases and 10 bases respectively, with 12 bases between them. The CDR3 spans 13 residues. The study's findings and limits: Recipient CMV seropositivity and CMV reactivation strongly tracked TRB clonality. Skin or GI-infiltrating T cells shared few TRB sequences with blood. Donor CD8+ memory clones often dominated recipient blood repertoires at later times.

Sequenced input: PBMCs. V usage is TRBV6-7 and J usage is TRBJ1-1; D possibly corresponds to TRBD1 (5 bases). TRBV6-7 is sorted into the ORF group, with uncertain function. This TCR was recovered from a woman in her 40s with a blood cancer, CMV-positive, and with a related stem cell donor. CDR3 DNA: TGTGCCAGCAGTTACTCCCCGGCGGGGCCAGCTTTCTTT. Residues: CASSYSPAGPAFF.